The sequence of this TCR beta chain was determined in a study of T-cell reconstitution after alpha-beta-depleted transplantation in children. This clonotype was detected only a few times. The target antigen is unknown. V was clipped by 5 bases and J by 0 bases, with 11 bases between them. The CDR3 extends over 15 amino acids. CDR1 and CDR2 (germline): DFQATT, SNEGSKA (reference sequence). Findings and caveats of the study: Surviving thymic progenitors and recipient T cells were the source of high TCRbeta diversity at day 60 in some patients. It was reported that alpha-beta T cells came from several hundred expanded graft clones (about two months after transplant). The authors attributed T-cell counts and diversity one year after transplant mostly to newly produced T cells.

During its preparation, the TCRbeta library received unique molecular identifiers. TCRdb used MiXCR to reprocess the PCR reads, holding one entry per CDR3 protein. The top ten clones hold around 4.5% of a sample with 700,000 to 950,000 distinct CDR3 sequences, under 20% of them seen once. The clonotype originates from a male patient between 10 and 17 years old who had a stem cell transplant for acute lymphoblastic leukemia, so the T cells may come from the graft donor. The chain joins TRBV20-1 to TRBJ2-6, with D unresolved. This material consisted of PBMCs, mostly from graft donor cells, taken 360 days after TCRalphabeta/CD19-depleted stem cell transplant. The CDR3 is CSAHSLSSGANVLTF. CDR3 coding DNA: TGCAGTGCTCACTCACTAAGCTCTGGGGCCAACGTCCTGACTTTC.